This T cell receptor (beta chain) appears in the sequencing data of a study of T cell responses to AZD1222 COVID-19 vaccine. Clones were read by immunoSEQ multiplex PCR, and TCRdb kept only the in-frame ones, dropping some. Of tens of thousands of clones in the sample, 84% were seen once. General study results and limits: The number of AZD1222 recipients seropositive at baseline was only six. It was only after the peak T cell response that any repertoires were sampled. Nearly half of unique spike-specific TCRs reportedly avoided B.1.351 and B.1.1.7 mutated regions. Donors were largely white British and mainly female; clonal diversity was possibly underestimated.

This clone was found a few times. Its target is unknown. Germline CDR1 LNHDA, CDR2 SQIVND (reference sequence). The CDR3 is 12 amino acids. Trimming pared 7 bases from V and 3 bases from J, leaving 7 bases between. This TCR came from an adult in good health. This specimen consisted of peripheral blood, obtained on day 0 of AZD1222 vaccination. The chain couples TRBV19 to TRBJ1-5; D is undetermined. CDR3 nucleotides: TGTGCCAGTACCGGGGACAATCAGCCCCAGCATTTT. Translated, it gives CASTGDNQPQHF.